Shown below are 25 T cell receptor beta chains from a single sample sequenced in a study of graft-versus-host responses after intestinal transplantation. Their recognized antigens are unknown. TCRdb keeps only in-frame clones here, not all; method: immunoSEQ multiplex PCR. The sample contains tens of thousands of clones, about 92% of which appear only once. This sample comprised unstimulated CD8+ T cells sorted from spleen or lymph node cells, obtained before intestinal transplant. The receptors stem from a human donor who received an intestinal transplant.

The V gene is TRBV6-5, the J gene TRBJ1-5; D is perhaps TRBD1 (5 bases). Germline CDR1 and CDR2: MNHEY and SVGAGI. V lost 0 bases, J lost 1 base, and 7 bases lay in between. The CDR3 length is 15 residues. The CDR3 sequence: CASSYSTESNQPQHF. CDR3 DNA sequence: TGTGCCAGCAGTTACTCGACAGAGAGCAATCAGCCCCAGCATTTT.

CDR3 DNA sequence: TGTGCCAGCAGTTTATCGAAACAGGGCATTCAGTACTTC. This sequence encodes CASSLSKQGIQYF. The chain couples TRBV27 to TRBJ2-4; maybe TRBD1 (6 bases). V lost 0 bases, J lost 9 bases, and 9 bases lay in between. CDR3 length: 13 residues. Germline V gene lookup returns CDR1 MNHEY and CDR2 SMNVEV (reference sequence).

The chain joins TRBV19 to TRBJ2-5; no reliable D call. Germline V gives CDR1 LNHDA, CDR2 SQIVND (reference sequence). This CDR3 has 13 amino acids. Trimming took off 5 bases at V and 2 bases at J, with 9 bases between the two ends. The DNA of the CDR3 is TGTGCCAGTAGTCTGGGCCGTCAAGAGACCCAGTACTTC. Its protein is CASSLGRQETQYF.

The V call is TRBV11-3, the J call TRBJ2-2; TRBD1 might be the D (6 bases). V was trimmed by 5 bases and J by 9 bases, leaving 25 bases between them. This CDR3 is built from 17 residues. Germline loops: CDR1 SGHNT, CDR2 YENEEA. CDR3 nucleotides: TGTGCCAGCAGCCCGGACAGCCGGGAACAGGGAATCCGGGAGCTGTTTTTT. Translation gives CASSPDSREQGIRELFF.

This clone was counted only a few times. The chain is built from TRBV19 and TRBJ2-1; D is perhaps TRBD2 (6 bases). The germline V gene encodes CDR1 LNHDA and CDR2 SQIVND (reference sequence). Trimming pared 4 bases from V and 3 bases from J, leaving 16 bases between. The CDR3 is made up of 16 amino acids. CDR3: CASSNPLGLNYNEQFF. DNA for the CDR3: TGTGCCAGTAGTAACCCCTTGGGACTCAACTACAATGAGCAGTTCTTC.

The chain joins TRBV4-3 to TRBJ2-7, with TRBD1 matching 10 bases. The trim removed 5 bases at V and 2 bases at J, leaving 3 bases unmatched. The CDR3 is made up of 14 amino acids. Germline V gene data show CDR1 as LGHNA and CDR2 as YSLEER. CDR3 amino acids: CASSAGQGAYEQYF. The CDR3 DNA reads as TGCGCCAGCAGCGCCGGACAGGGGGCCTACGAGCAGTACTTC.

The chain employs TRBV30 and TRBJ2-1; 10 bases agree with TRBD1. CDR1 is GTSNPN, CDR2 SVGIG, per germline (reference sequence). With V trimmed by 2 bases and J by 5 bases, 3 bases remained unmatched. The CDR3 has 14 residues. The CDR3 DNA reads TGTGCCTGGAGTACGGGGACAGGGGACAATGAGCAGTTCTTC. Its protein is CAWSTGTGDNEQFF.

The chain has TRBV5-4 and TRBJ1-2; weak D call: TRBD1 (5 bases). V was trimmed by 0 bases and J by 4 bases, leaving 13 bases between them. Looked up from germline, CDR1 is SGHNT and CDR2 is YYREEE (reference sequence). This CDR3 has 15 amino acids. The DNA for the CDR3 is TGTGCCAGCAGCTTGGAAGGGGTTTCATTCTATGGCTACACCTTC. Amino acid sequence: CASSLEGVSFYGYTF.

The chain couples TRBV12-5 to TRBJ2-2; D may be TRBD2 (6 bases). This CDR3 spans 17 amino acids. Looked up from germline, CDR1 is LGHNT and CDR2 is FRNRAP. Trimming stripped 4 bases from V and 6 bases from J, with 21 bases between. The CDR3 sequence is CASGSPRLGTAAGELFF. DNA of the CDR3: TGTGCTAGTGGTTCCCCCCGACTAGGTACGGCCGCCGGGGAGCTGTTTTTT.

The CDR3 here is CASSLIILSASGDKAAQYF. In DNA, the CDR3 is TGTGCCAGCAGCTTAATCATTCTGTCAGCTAGCGGGGATAAAGCGGCCCAGTACTTC. The chain combines TRBV11-3 with TRBJ2-5; 9 nucleotides agree with TRBD2. The CDR3 spans 19 residues. Germline V gene sequence: CDR1 SGHNT, CDR2 YENEEA. V lost 2 bases and J lost 9; bases outside the gene matches: 22.

The V call is TRBV4-3, the J call TRBJ2-1, with 10 nucleotides matching TRBD2. This CDR3 contains 15 residues. Germline CDR1 is LGHNA and CDR2 is YSLEER. J lost 7 bases, V lost 4 bases, and 7 bases had no gene match. CDR3 loop: CASSPGLASGNEQFF. The CDR3 nucleotides read TGCGCCAGCAGCCCGGGACTAGCGTCTGGGAATGAGCAGTTCTTC.

This clone has only one observation. This chain joins TRBV7-9 and TRBJ2-7; TRBD2 aligns across 13 bases. This CDR3 spans 16 amino acids. V shed 2 bases and J 6 bases; nucleotides not matched to a gene: 7. CDR1 SEHNR and CDR2 FQNEAQ come from the germline V gene (reference sequence). CDR3 amino acids: CASSLSGTSGEGEQYF. CDR3 sequence (DNA): TGTGCCAGCAGCTTATCAGGGACTAGCGGGGAGGGCGAGCAGTACTTC. Full variable domain (rest looked up from reference TRBV7-9 and TRBJ2-7): DTGVSQNPRHKITKRGQNVTFRCDPISEHNRLYWYRQTLGQGPEFLTYFQNEAQLEKSRLLSDRFSAERPKGSFSTLEIQRTEQGDSAMYLCASSLSGTSGEGEQYFGPGTRLTVT.

This sequence joins TRBV10-2 and TRBJ2-3; 8 positions match TRBD2. CDR1 is WSHSY, CDR2 SAAADI, per germline. J gave up 5 bases and V 0 bases, and 4 bases lay outside the gene matches. The CDR3 has 15 amino acids. CDR3 amino acids: CASSESGAGGDTQYF. The CDR3 DNA reads as TGCGCCAGCAGTGAGTCGGGGGCGGGGGGAGATACGCAGTATTTT.

The rearrangement links TRBV5-1 to TRBJ1-2, with D tentatively TRBD1 (5 bases). CDR1 is SGHRS, CDR2 YFSETQ, per germline. This CDR3 region has 17 residues. V lost 0 bases, J lost 8 bases, and 23 bases lay in between. The CDR3 reads CASSLDGRDSRLRGYTF. DNA of the CDR3: TGCGCCAGCAGCTTGGATGGCAGGGATTCCCGGTTGAGGGGCTACACCTTC.

A single count supports this clone. The J gene is TRBJ2-4, the V gene TRBV4-3, with D possibly matching TRBD2 (7 bases). This CDR3 is 15 amino acids long. V was shortened by 0 bases and J by 5 bases, with 11 bases between the two germline ends. Germline V gene sequence: CDR1 LGHNA, CDR2 YSLEER. CDR3 loop: CASSQEGGGQNIQYF. CDR3 nucleotide sequence: TGCGCCAGCAGCCAAGAGGGGGGGGGCCAAAACATTCAGTACTTC.

The chain carries TRBV7-9 and TRBJ2-7; TRBD2 is a possible D gene (5 bases). CDR1 is SEHNR, CDR2 FQNEAQ, per germline (reference sequence). Trimming stripped 5 bases from V and 4 bases from J, with 9 bases between. This CDR3 region has 12 residues. This CDR3 is CASSRDYYEQYF. CDR3 DNA sequence: TGTGCCAGCAGCCGAGACTATTACGAGCAGTACTTC.

The V and J genes are TRBV9 and TRBJ2-7; a possible D gene is TRBD2 (6 bases). V shed 4 bases and J shed 5 bases, with 13 bases lying between them. Germline V gives CDR1 SGDLS, CDR2 YYNGEE. The CDR3 is 13 residues long. CDR3 protein: CASSLGGSDEQYF. The DNA of the CDR3 is TGTGCCAGCAGCTTGGGGGGAAGCGACGAGCAGTACTTC.

The chain combines TRBV5-1 with TRBJ1-1; D is uncertain. Germline CDR1 reads SGHRS; CDR2 reads YFSETQ. Trimming pared 2 bases from V and 2 bases from J, leaving 10 bases between. CDR3 size: 14 residues. The CDR3 region is CASSFVEKNTEAFF. The CDR3 region has the DNA TGCGCCAGCAGCTTCGTAGAGAAAAACACTGAAGCTTTCTTT.

The chain employs TRBV29-1 and TRBJ2-1; 10 bases agree with TRBD1. V lost 4 bases, J lost 9 bases, and 6 bases stayed unmatched. Per the germline V gene, CDR1 is SQVTM and CDR2 is ANQGSEA. The CDR3 sequence is 13 residues long. In DNA, the CDR3 is TGCAGCGTTGCCGAGACAGGGGGCGGTGAGCAGTTCTTC. Its protein product is CSVAETGGGEQFF.

V usage is TRBV30 and J usage is TRBJ2-1; 10 positions agree with TRBD1. Germline V CDR1 and CDR2: GTSNPN, SVGIG (reference sequence). Trimming at V came to 3 bases and at J to 7 bases, leaving 6 bases not matched to a gene. The CDR3 extends over 14 amino acids. The DNA for the CDR3 is TGTGCCTGGAGACGACAGGGGGCTGGAAATGAGCAGTTCTTC. Its translation is CAWRRQGAGNEQFF.

The V call is TRBV19, the J call TRBJ1-1; weak D call: TRBD1 (6 bases). CDR1 and CDR2 from the germline V gene are LNHDA and SQIVND (reference sequence). This CDR3 contains 20 residues. Trimming stripped 4 bases from V and 1 base from J, with 28 bases between. CDR3 sequence reads: CASSSLTLHRAGDQNTEAFF. CDR3 coding DNA: TGTGCCAGTAGTAGCCTAACCCTCCACAGGGCAGGGGATCAGAACACTGAAGCTTTCTTT.

This chain links TRBV5-5 with TRBJ2-5, with D tentatively TRBD1 (5 bases). V was trimmed by 0 bases and J by 0 bases, leaving 9 bases between them. Looked up from germline, CDR1 is SGHKS and CDR2 is YYEKEE (reference sequence). CDR3 length: 15 residues. CDR3 sequence reads: CASSLDDSYQETQYF. The CDR3, as DNA: TGTGCCAGCAGCTTGGACGACAGCTACCAAGAGACCCAGTACTTC.

This chain connects TRBV7-9 to TRBJ2-2, with TRBD2 matching over 14 bases. The CDR3 is 17 residues long. Trimming at V came to 6 bases and at J to 1 base, leaving 4 bases not matched to a gene. The germline gives CDR1 SEHNR, CDR2 FQNEAQ (reference sequence). Here the CDR3 reads CASRNGLAGGNTGELFF. The CDR3 region has the DNA TGTGCCAGCAGGAACGGACTAGCGGGGGGGAACACCGGGGAGCTGTTTTTT.

The chain uses TRBV7-9 and TRBJ2-2, with 7 positions matching TRBD1. The CDR3 length is 13 residues. Germline V gene lookup returns CDR1 SEHNR and CDR2 FQNEAQ (reference sequence). The junction had 2 bases not matched to a gene; V was cut back by 9 bases and J by 1 base. The chain's CDR3 is CASRGQNTGELFF. The CDR3 DNA sequence: TGTGCCAGTAGGGGGCAGAACACCGGGGAGCTGTTTTTT.

The chain carries TRBV30 and TRBJ2-3; D uncertain. This CDR3 region has 13 residues. V dropped 1 base and J dropped 2 bases, with 7 bases sitting between them. Per the germline V gene, CDR1 is GTSNPN and CDR2 is SVGIG (reference sequence). CDR3 sequence: CAWSGSYTDTQYF. CDR3 bases: TGTGCCTGGAGTGGATCCTACACAGATACGCAGTATTTT.